This TCR beta chain comes out of a study of regulatory T cells in long-lasting Graves disease. Time point here: persistent/refractory GD, antithyroid drugs over 5 years with positive TRAb. PBMCs were the source of the RNA used for TCR sequencing. Building of the TCR beta libraries involved iRepertoire HTBI primers and Arm-PCR of CDR3 regions. TCRdb redid the calling of the multiplex PCR reads with MiXCR, one entry per CDR3 protein. The sample records 400,000 or so distinct CDR3 sequences, 20% to 25% being singletons. The germline V and J ends were trimmed by 2 bases and 4 bases, with 11 bases remaining between them. The CDR3 is made up of 14 amino acids. Per the germline V gene, CDR1 is LNHDA and CDR2 is SQIVND (reference sequence).

The clonotype comes from a female donor with Graves disease. This chain connects TRBV19 to TRBJ1-1, with D possibly TRBD1 on 6 matching bases. The source material was peripheral blood mononuclear cells (PBMCs), sampled when the disease was refractory, from a patient treated with antithyroid drugs. The CDR3 loop is CASSIWGAPTEAFF. DNA of the CDR3: TGTGCCAGTAGTATATGGGGGGCTCCCACTGAAGCTTTCTTT.